Following are 23 T cell receptor beta chains from one sample sequenced in a study of T cell repertoires in cytomegalovirus infection. TCRdb analysed the reads with MiXCR anew, one entry per CDR3 protein. The repertoire holds some 600,000 distinct CDR3 sequences, with approximately 25% as singletons. The sample was CD8+ T cells from PBMCs. The receptors here all came from a human donor in good health (CMV status not recorded). Some clones in this sample may be carry-over from other donors' samples.

The chain links TRBV11-2 to TRBJ2-2; D may be TRBD1 (5 bases). The CDR3 loop spans 18 amino acids. Trimming left V 5 bases short and J 0 bases short, with 19 bases between. Germline CDR1 and CDR2: SGHAT and FQNNGV. This CDR3 reads CASSPPLPPGTNTGELFF. CDR3 nucleotide sequence: TGTGCCAGCAGCCCGCCGCTTCCGCCAGGGACGAACACCGGGGAGCTGTTTTTT.

The sample holds many counts of this clonotype. The J gene is TRBJ2-3, the V gene TRBV6-2 or TRBV6-3, with 9 bases fitting TRBD2. The CDR3 is 15 amino acids. Trimming removed 2 bases from V and 6 bases from J; junction bases left unmatched: 6. Per germline, CDR1 MNHEY and CDR2 SVGEGT. CDR3 protein: CASSYSGGTLDTQYF. Here the CDR3 DNA reads TGTGCCAGCAGTTACAGCGGGGGGACTCTGGATACGCAGTATTTT.

In its sample, this clonotype was seen many times. The chain couples TRBV7-3 to TRBJ2-1; TRBD2 matches 15 bases. This CDR3 is built from 19 residues. V was pared by 4 bases and J by 7 bases, with 14 bases of the junction left unmatched. In germline, CDR1 is SGHTA, CDR2 FQGTGA. The CDR3 here is CASSSQYRTSGGAGNEQFF. The CDR3 DNA is TGTGCCAGCAGCTCACAATACCGGACTAGCGGGGGGGCCGGTAATGAGCAGTTCTTC.

Of note for this clonotype: This may stem from a read error, because a much larger clone lies one nucleotide away. Given the absence of the conserved phenylalanine or tryptophan at the CDR3 end, a read error is likely. The chain links TRBV7-2 to TRBJ2-1; 9 nucleotides match TRBD2. Germline CDR1 reads SGHTA; CDR2 reads FQGNSA. This CDR3 is built from 13 residues. DNA for the CDR3: TGTGCAATGGCTAGCGGGATATACAATGAGCAGTTCTAC. It yields the protein CAMASGIYNEQFY.

The V and J genes are TRBV4-2 and TRBJ2-1; the match to TRBD2 covers 14 bases. Losses at the gene ends were 3 bases for V and 4 bases for J; bases not matched to a gene: 2. Germline lookup yields CDR1 LGHNA and CDR2 YNFKEQ. This CDR3 is 16 amino acids long. CDR3 protein: CASSQRTSGGYNEQFF. The CDR3 nucleotides are TGTGCCAGCAGCCAGCGGACTAGCGGGGGGTACAATGAGCAGTTCTTC.

This clonotype was seen only a few times. The rearrangement joins TRBV29-1 to TRBJ2-1; D gene unclear. Germline CDR1 is SQVTM and CDR2 is ANQGSEA. CDR3 length equals 13 residues. Trimming took off 5 bases at V and 9 bases at J, with 17 bases between the two ends. CDR3 nucleotide sequence: TGCAGCGTTCTCCTGGGGATAGGCGTTGAGCAGTTCTTC. Amino acids: CSVLLGIGVEQFF.

This clonotype was seen at least ten times. V and J are TRBV11-3 and TRBJ2-2, with D possibly matching TRBD1 (6 bases). The germline V and J ends were trimmed by 5 bases and 0 bases, with 13 bases remaining between them. CDR3 length: 16 amino acids. Per the germline V gene, CDR1 is SGHNT and CDR2 is YENEEA. The chain's CDR3 is CASSIGQFANTGELFF. The CDR3 nucleotides read TGTGCCAGCAGCATTGGACAGTTCGCGAACACCGGGGAGCTGTTTTTT.

V usage is TRBV10-3 and J usage is TRBJ2-1, with TRBD2 as a possible D gene (6 bases). Per the germline V gene, CDR1 is ENHRY and CDR2 is SYGVKD. The CDR3 is made up of 15 amino acids. Deletions cut 3 bases from V and 3 bases from J, with 12 bases between. The CDR3 region is CAISDPGLNYNEQFF. CDR3 coding DNA: TGTGCCATCAGTGACCCGGGACTGAACTACAATGAGCAGTTCTTC.

In this sample, this clonotype turned up a few times. The rearrangement uses TRBV6-5 and TRBJ2-2; possibly TRBD2 for D (6 bases). The ends were cut back, 6 bases at V and 7 bases at J, with 12 bases in the middle. CDR3 length equals 13 residues. Germline lookup yields CDR1 MNHEY and CDR2 SVGAGI. CDR3: CASSMQGGGELFF. CDR3 DNA: TGTGCCAGCAGCATGCAGGGAGGCGGGGAGCTGTTTTTT.

This chain joins TRBV29-1 and TRBJ2-3; 8 bases are a match to TRBD2. CDR1 and CDR2 (germline): SQVTM, ANQGSEA. V lost 6 bases, J lost 0 bases, and 11 bases stayed unmatched. The CDR3 totals 16 residues. CDR3 bases: TGCAGCGTGCCTGCCGGGGGGGTGTCGAGCACAGATACGCAGTATTTT. Protein: CSVPAGGVSSTDTQYF.

This clonotype was seen at least ten times. DNA for the CDR3: TGTGCCAGCAGCGGACACAGGGACTGGGACTATGGCTACACCTTC. It yields the protein CASSGHRDWDYGYTF. The chain combines TRBV7-2 with TRBJ1-2; D is possibly TRBD1 (6 bases). The CDR3 runs to 15 residues. Trimming removed 5 bases from V and 3 bases from J, with 16 bases in between. Germline V CDR1 and CDR2: SGHTA, FQGNSA.

This clonotype showed up many times. This chain connects TRBV6-1 to TRBJ2-7; 9 bases map to TRBD1. CDR3 size: 11 residues. The trim removed 8 bases at V and 6 bases at J, leaving 2 bases unmatched. CDR1 and CDR2 (germline): MNHNS, SASEGT. CDR3 sequence: CASRTGVEQYF. The CDR3, as DNA: TGTGCCAGCCGGACAGGGGTCGAGCAGTACTTC.

Many counts were recorded for this clonotype. The genes are TRBV6-2 or TRBV6-3 and TRBJ2-5, with a possible D match to TRBD2 (6 bases). CDR3 length: 16 amino acids. Germline CDR1 reads MNHEY; CDR2 reads SVGEGT. Trimming took off 0 bases at V and 5 bases at J, with 16 bases between the two ends. This chain's CDR3 is CASSYSKRARGETQYF. The CDR3 region has the DNA TGTGCCAGCAGTTACTCGAAGCGGGCCCGAGGGGAGACCCAGTACTTC.

The chain joins TRBV20-1 to TRBJ2-7; 10 bases are shared with TRBD2. The CDR3 sequence is 15 residues long. Germline V gene data show CDR1 as DFQATT and CDR2 as SNEGSKA (reference sequence). Trimming removed 4 bases from V and 0 bases from J; junction bases left unmatched: 6. The CDR3 loop reads CSAMRSGGPSYEQYF. Written as DNA, the CDR3 is TGCAGTGCTATGCGTAGCGGGGGGCCCTCCTACGAGCAGTACTTC.

CDR3 loop: CSARGGGEATNYGYTF. CDR3 coding DNA: TGCAGTGCTAGAGGGGGTGGGGAAGCGACTAACTATGGCTACACCTTC. The chain links TRBV20-1 to TRBJ1-2; no clear D gene. The V end lost 1 base, the J end lost 0 bases, and 15 bases lay between the germline ends. Germline CDR1 and CDR2: DFQATT and SNEGSKA (reference sequence). The CDR3 totals 16 residues.

With respect to this clonotype: A read error is possible here, since a much larger clone lies one base away. V usage is TRBV7-2 and J usage is TRBJ2-7, with a tentative D call TRBD2 (6 bases). Germline CDR1 and CDR2: SGHTA and FQGNSA. CDR3 size: 13 residues. The DNA for the CDR3 is TGTGCCAACAGCTTAGTTAGCGGCCACGAGCAGTACGTC. It yields the protein CANSLVSGHEQYV.

This clonotype was counted ten times or more. The V and J genes are TRBV7-2 and TRBJ2-3, with D possibly called TRBD1 or TRBD2 (5 bases each). Germline V gene sequence: CDR1 SGHTA, CDR2 FQGNSA. The CDR3 runs to 15 residues. V was trimmed by 5 bases and J by 0 bases, leaving 12 bases between them. CDR3 in DNA: TGTGCCAGCAGCCCCGGGACCAGGAGCACAGATACGCAGTATTTT. It translates to CASSPGTRSTDTQYF.

The chain combines TRBV6-6 with TRBJ2-5; D gene ambiguous. V was pared by 2 bases and J by 2 bases, with 9 bases between. The germline V gene encodes CDR1 MNHNY and CDR2 SVGAGI (reference sequence). The CDR3 length is 14 residues. In DNA form, the CDR3 reads TGTGCCAGCAGTTACACCCCCAGGCAAGAGACCCAGTACTTC. Encoded protein: CASSYTPRQETQYF.

This clonotype was picked up a small number of times. The rearrangement uses TRBV4-3 and TRBJ2-1; 7 bases line up with TRBD1. Germline trimming cut 4 bases from V and 7 bases from J; bases unmatched to any gene: 4. From germline, CDR1 is LGHNA and CDR2 YSLEER. The CDR3 consists of 13 residues. The CDR3 DNA is TGCGCCAGCAGCCCTCACAGGGGAAATGAGCAGTTCTTC. This translates into CASSPHRGNEQFF.

V is TRBV7-2 and J is TRBJ1-2; D gene unclear. Germline V gives CDR1 SGHTA, CDR2 FQGNSA. This CDR3 has 15 amino acids. Trimming cost V 1 base and J 8 bases, with 17 bases left between them. The CDR3, as DNA: TGTGCCAGCAGCTTAGACGGGCTCTCTGTACTCGGCTACACCTTC. Translated, it gives CASSLDGLSVLGYTF.

As for this clonotype: Sequence at one end of the junction differs from germline and may be a read error. The chain joins TRBV6-1 to TRBJ1-2, with 10 bases fitting TRBD1. Germline V lookup: CDR1 MNHNS, CDR2 SASEGT. This CDR3 comprises 13 residues. The CDR3 region is CATSDGTGDGYTF. The CDR3 DNA follows: TGTGCCACCAGTGACGGGACAGGGGATGGCTACACCTTC.

This clonotype was seen a few times. The chain joins TRBV6-1 to TRBJ2-7; D is unresolved. Trimming removed 4 bases at V and 0 bases at J, with 10 bases between. This CDR3 comprises 14 residues. Germline V gene lookup returns CDR1 MNHNS and CDR2 SASEGT. CDR3 residues: CASSVRQVSYEQYF. The CDR3 DNA is TGTGCCAGCAGTGTAAGGCAGGTCTCCTACGAGCAGTACTTC.

This clonotype came up many times. This chain uses TRBV7-6 with TRBJ1-1; TRBD1 agrees at 11 bases. Looked up from germline, CDR1 is SGHVS and CDR2 is FNYEAQ. The CDR3 totals 15 residues. The V segment lost 6 bases and the J segment 5 bases; nucleotides outside the gene matches: 8. The CDR3 nucleotides are TGTGCCAGCAGAAAGGACAGGGGGCAGAGGACTGAAGCTTTCTTT. Its protein product is CASRKDRGQRTEAFF.